The 3 T cell receptor beta chains presented below share a single source sample, sequenced in a study of radiotherapy plus CTLA-4 blockade in lung cancer. Using immunoSEQ multiplex PCR, the repertoire was profiled, and TCRdb retains in-frame clones only, with some absent. In the table there are about 90,000 clones, about 83% of which are singletons. The material was peripheral blood, obtained from a patient treated with radiotherapy plus ipilimumab. The receptors were gathered from a human donor with non-small cell lung cancer that progressed on radiotherapy plus ipilimumab.

The chain employs TRBV11-3 and TRBJ2-5; possible D gene TRBD1, 6 bases. Germline CDR1 reads SGHNT; CDR2 reads YENEEA. V was clipped by 5 bases and J by 2 bases, with 12 bases between them. This CDR3 spans 14 amino acids. CDR3 amino acids: CASSTWTAQETQYF. The CDR3 bases are TGTGCCAGCAGCACATGGACAGCTCAAGAGACCCAGTACTTC. The variable domain in full, with the rest retrieved from reference TRBV11-3 and TRBJ2-5, is EAGVVQSPRYKIIEKKQPVAFWCNPISGHNTLYWYLQNLGQGPELLIRYENEEAVDDSQLPKDRFSAERLKGVDSTLKIQPAELGDSAVYLCASSTWTAQETQYFGPGTRLLVL.

The chain couples TRBV25-1 to TRBJ2-2; D is perhaps TRBD1 (5 bases). Germline V gene sequence: CDR1 MGHDK, CDR2 SYGVNS. The ends were cut back, 1 base at V and 0 bases at J, with 12 bases in the middle. CDR3 length: 17 residues. CDR3 residues: CASSEFITGANTGELFF. In DNA, the CDR3 is TGTGCCAGCAGTGAATTTATTACAGGCGCGAACACCGGGGAGCTGTTTTTT.

The rearrangement uses TRBV16 and TRBJ2-1; TRBD1 agrees at 9 bases. V lost 6 bases to trimming and J lost 4 bases; unmatched junction nucleotides: 7. CDR3 length equals 15 residues. Germline-derived CDR1 and CDR2 are KGHSY and FQNENV. This chain's CDR3 is CASRKGQGAYNEQFF. The DNA for the CDR3 is TGTGCCAGCAGAAAGGGACAGGGAGCGTACAATGAGCAGTTCTTC.